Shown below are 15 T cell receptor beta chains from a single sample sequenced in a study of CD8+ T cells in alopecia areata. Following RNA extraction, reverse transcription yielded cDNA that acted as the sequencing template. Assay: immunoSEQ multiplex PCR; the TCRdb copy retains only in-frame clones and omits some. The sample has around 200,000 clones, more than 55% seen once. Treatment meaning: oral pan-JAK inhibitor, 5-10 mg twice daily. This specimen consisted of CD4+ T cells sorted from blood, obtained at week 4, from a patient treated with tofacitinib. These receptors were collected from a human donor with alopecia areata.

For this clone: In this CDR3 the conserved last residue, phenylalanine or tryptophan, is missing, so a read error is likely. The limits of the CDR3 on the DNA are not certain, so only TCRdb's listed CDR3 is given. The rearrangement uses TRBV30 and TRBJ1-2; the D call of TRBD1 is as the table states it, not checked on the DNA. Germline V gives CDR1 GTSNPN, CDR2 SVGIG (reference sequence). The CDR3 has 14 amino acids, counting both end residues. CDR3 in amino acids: CAWGEPGRNRGLGV.

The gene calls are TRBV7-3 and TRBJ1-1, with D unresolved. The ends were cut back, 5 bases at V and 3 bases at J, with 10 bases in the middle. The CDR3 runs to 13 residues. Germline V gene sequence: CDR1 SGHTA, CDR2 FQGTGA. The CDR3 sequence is CASSRSVDTEAFF. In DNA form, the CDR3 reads TGTGCCAGCAGCCGGAGTGTGGACACTGAAGCTTTCTTT.

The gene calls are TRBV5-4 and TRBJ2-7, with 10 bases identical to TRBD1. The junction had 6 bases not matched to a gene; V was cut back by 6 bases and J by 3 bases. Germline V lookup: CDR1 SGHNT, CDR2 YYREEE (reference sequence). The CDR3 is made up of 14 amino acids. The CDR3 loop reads CASNRQGAVYEQYF. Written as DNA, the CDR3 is TGTGCCAGCAATAGACAGGGGGCCGTCTACGAGCAGTACTTC.

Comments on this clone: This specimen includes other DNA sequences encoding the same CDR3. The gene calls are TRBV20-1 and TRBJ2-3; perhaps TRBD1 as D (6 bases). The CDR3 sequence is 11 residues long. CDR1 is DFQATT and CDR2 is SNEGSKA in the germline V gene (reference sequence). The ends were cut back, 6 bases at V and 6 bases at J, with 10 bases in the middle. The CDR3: CSARRGDTQYF. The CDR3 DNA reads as TGCAGTGCAAGAAGGGGGGATACGCAGTATTTT.

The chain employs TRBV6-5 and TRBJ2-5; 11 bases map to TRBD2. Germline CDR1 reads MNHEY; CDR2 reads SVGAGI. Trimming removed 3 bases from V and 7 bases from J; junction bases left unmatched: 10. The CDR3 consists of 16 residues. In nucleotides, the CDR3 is TGTGCCAGCAGTTATGTAGCGGGAGGGGAAGTGGTGACCCAGTACTTC. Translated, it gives CASSYVAGGEVVTQYF.

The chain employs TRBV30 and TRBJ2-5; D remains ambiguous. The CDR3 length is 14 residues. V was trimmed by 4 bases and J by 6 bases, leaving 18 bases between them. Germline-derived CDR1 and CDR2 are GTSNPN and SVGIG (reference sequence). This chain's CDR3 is CAWTTQGNIQTQYF. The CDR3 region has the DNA TGTGCCTGGACTACTCAAGGGAATATACAGACCCAGTACTTC.

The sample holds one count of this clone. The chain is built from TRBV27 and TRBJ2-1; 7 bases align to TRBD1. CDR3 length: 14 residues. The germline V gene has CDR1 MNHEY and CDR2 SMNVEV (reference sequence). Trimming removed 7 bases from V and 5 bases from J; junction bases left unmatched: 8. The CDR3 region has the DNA TGTGCCAGCACCAAGACGACAGGGAACAATGAGCAGTTCTTC. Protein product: CASTKTTGNNEQFF.

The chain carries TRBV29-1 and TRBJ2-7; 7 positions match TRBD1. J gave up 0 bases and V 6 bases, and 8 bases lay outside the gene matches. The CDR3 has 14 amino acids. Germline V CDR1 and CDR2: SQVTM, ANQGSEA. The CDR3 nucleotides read TGCAGCGTCTCACAGGGGACGATCTCCTACGAGCAGTACTTC. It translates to CSVSQGTISYEQYF.

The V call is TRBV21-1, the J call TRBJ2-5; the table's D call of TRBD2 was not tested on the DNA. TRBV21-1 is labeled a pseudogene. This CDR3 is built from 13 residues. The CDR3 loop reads CASIPGGGETQYF. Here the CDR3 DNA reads TGTGCCAGCATCCCCGGGGGGGGAGAGACCCAGTACTTC.

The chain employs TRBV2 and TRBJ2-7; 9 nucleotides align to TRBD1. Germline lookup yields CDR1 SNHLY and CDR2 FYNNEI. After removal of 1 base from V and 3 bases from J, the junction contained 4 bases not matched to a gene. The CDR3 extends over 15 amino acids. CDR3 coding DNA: TGTGCCAGCAGTGAAGACAGGGGGCCGGGCTACGAGCAGTACTTC. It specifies CASSEDRGPGYEQYF.

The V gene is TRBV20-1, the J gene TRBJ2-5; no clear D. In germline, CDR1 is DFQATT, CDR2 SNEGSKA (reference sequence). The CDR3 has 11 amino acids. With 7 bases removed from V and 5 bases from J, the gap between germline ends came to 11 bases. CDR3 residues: CSGRAAETQYF. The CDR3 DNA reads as TGCAGTGGGAGAGCTGCCGAGACCCAGTACTTC.

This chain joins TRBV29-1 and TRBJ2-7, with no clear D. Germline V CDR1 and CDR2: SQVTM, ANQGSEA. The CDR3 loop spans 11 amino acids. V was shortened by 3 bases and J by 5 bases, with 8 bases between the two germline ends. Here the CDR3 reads CSVEGRNEQYF. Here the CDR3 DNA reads TGCAGCGTTGAGGGTCGGAACGAGCAGTACTTC.

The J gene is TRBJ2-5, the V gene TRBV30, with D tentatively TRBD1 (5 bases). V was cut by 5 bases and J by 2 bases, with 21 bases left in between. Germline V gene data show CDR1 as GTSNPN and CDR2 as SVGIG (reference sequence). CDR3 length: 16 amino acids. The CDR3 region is CAWDTGGPSLQETQYF. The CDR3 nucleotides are TGTGCCTGGGATACAGGCGGACCCTCTCTACAAGAGACCCAGTACTTC. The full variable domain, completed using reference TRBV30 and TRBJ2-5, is SQTIHQWPATLVQPVGSPLSLECTVEGTSNPNLYWYRQAAGRGLQLLFYSVGIGQISSEVPQNLSASRPQDRQFILSSKKLLLSDSGFYLCAWDTGGPSLQETQYFGPGTRLLVL.

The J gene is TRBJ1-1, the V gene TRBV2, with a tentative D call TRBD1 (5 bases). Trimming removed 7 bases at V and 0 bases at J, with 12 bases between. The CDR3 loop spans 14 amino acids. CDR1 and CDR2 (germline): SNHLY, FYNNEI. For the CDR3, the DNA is TGTGCCAGCATTTTGACAGCCATGAACACTGAAGCTTTCTTT. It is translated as CASILTAMNTEAFF. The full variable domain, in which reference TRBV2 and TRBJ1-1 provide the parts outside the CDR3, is EPEVTQTPSHQVTQMGQEVILRCVPISNHLYFYWYRQILGQKVEFLVSFYNNEISEKSEIFDDQFSVERPDGSNFTLKIRSTKLEDSAMYFCASILTAMNTEAFFGQGTRLTVV.

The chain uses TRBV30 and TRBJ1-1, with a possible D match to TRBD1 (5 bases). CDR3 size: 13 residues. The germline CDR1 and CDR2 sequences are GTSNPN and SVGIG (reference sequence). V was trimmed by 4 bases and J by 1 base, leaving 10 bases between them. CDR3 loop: CAWKDRANTEAFF. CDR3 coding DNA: TGTGCCTGGAAAGACAGAGCGAACACTGAAGCTTTCTTT. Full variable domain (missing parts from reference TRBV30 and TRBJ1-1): SQTIHQWPATLVQPVGSPLSLECTVEGTSNPNLYWYRQAAGRGLQLLFYSVGIGQISSEVPQNLSASRPQDRQFILSSKKLLLSDSGFYLCAWKDRANTEAFFGQGTRLTVV.